A single sample gave rise to the 4 T cell receptor beta chains below, sequenced in a study of shared clonotypes between healthy human individuals. Libraries were prepared by immunoSEQ multiplex PCR; TCRdb keeps only in-frame clonotypes and omits some of them. The sample consists of 2 million to 2.5 million clones, 85% to 95% of them appearing once. The sample consisted of naive CD4+ T cells from PBMCs. Subset denoted: CD45RA+ positively selected. The receptors shown here come from a man between 18 and 29 years old in good health. Some clones in this sample may be carry-over from other donors' samples.

This chain connects TRBV7-3 to TRBJ1-2, with TRBD1 as a possible D gene (5 bases). Germline V gene lookup returns CDR1 SGHTA and CDR2 FQGTGA. The length of the CDR3 is 15 residues. V lost 0 bases and J lost 6, with 14 bases in between. The CDR3 DNA is TGTGCCAGCAGCTTAACCTTTCAGGGAGGAGATGGCTACACCTTC. Its protein product is CASSLTFQGGDGYTF.

The CDR3 DNA sequence: TGTGCCAGCAGCTCACTCCGGGGGCTAGCGGGAAAAGAGAATGAGCAGTTCTTC. Its translation: CASSSLRGLAGKENEQFF. The rearrangement joins TRBV7-9 to TRBJ2-1, with TRBD2 matching 9 bases. Trimming cost V 4 bases and J 7 bases; bases outside gene matches: 17. Germline assignment: CDR1 SEHNR and CDR2 FQNEAQ (reference sequence). The CDR3 is 18 residues long.

The chain recombines TRBV27 with TRBJ2-5, with 13 bases aligning to TRBD2. This CDR3 region has 17 residues. J lost 5 bases, V lost 5 bases, and 11 bases had no gene match. The germline CDR1 and CDR2 sequences are MNHEY and SMNVEV (reference sequence). Written as DNA, the CDR3 is TGTGCCAGCAGTCGACTAGCGGGAGGCGCCGGGGGGGAGACCCAGTACTTC. Amino acid sequence: CASSRLAGGAGGETQYF.

The V call is TRBV6-1, the J call TRBJ2-7, with TRBD1 identical over 7 bases. V shed 2 bases, J shed 1 base, and the junction held 14 bases outside the gene matches. The CDR3 sequence is 18 residues long. CDR1 and CDR2 (germline): MNHNS, SASEGT. CDR3 region: CASSERRANRGLSYEQYF. CDR3 DNA sequence: TGTGCCAGCAGTGAAAGAAGAGCCAACAGGGGCCTGTCCTACGAGCAGTACTTC.